Below are 21 T cell receptor beta chains sequenced from a single sample in a study of T-cell reconstitution after alpha-beta-depleted transplantation in children. Library preparation (for TCRbeta) was performed with unique molecular identifiers. TCRdb used MiXCR to reprocess the PCR reads, holding one entry per CDR3 protein. The profile shows about 250,000 distinct CDR3 sequences, 20% to 30% of them singletons. This material consisted of PBMCs, mostly from graft donor cells, taken 360 days after TCRalphabeta/CD19-depleted stem cell transplant. These receptors were collected from a female patient aged 2 to 10 who had a stem cell transplant for congenital amegakaryocytic thrombocytopenia, so the T cells may come from the graft donor.

The sample holds many counts of this clonotype. This rearrangement joins TRBV10-2 to TRBJ2-5; unclear D gene. This CDR3 has 14 residues. CDR1 WSHSY and CDR2 SAAADI come from the germline V gene. Trimming removed 4 bases at V and 5 bases at J, with 14 bases between. CDR3 nucleotide sequence: TGCGCCAGCAGTGTGGAAGGACGGATGGAGACCCAGTACTTC. This gives the protein CASSVEGRMETQYF.

This clonotype was counted a few times. This rearrangement joins TRBV24-1 to TRBJ1-1; D might be TRBD1 (6 bases). In germline, CDR1 is KGHDR, CDR2 SFDVKD. Trimming pared 0 bases from V and 6 bases from J, leaving 16 bases between. The CDR3 consists of 16 residues. The CDR3 coding sequence is TGTGCCACCAGTGATTTGCCCCTGTGGGGGGCTTCTGAAGCTTTCTTT. Translation: CATSDLPLWGASEAFF.

This chain uses TRBV6-2 or TRBV6-3 with TRBJ2-7; D tentatively fits TRBD1 or TRBD2 (5 bases each). Looked up from germline, CDR1 is MNHEY and CDR2 is SVGEGT. This CDR3 has 12 amino acids. V lost 2 bases, J lost 10 bases, and 12 bases lay in between. CDR3 nucleotides: TGTGCCAGCAGTTACAACCGGGACGGCCAGTACTTC. It specifies CASSYNRDGQYF.

V is TRBV6-5 and J is TRBJ2-3, with a tentative D call TRBD1 (6 bases). V was pared by 2 bases and J by 0 bases, with 12 bases between. The germline V gene has CDR1 MNHEY and CDR2 SVGAGI. The CDR3 is made up of 16 amino acids. CDR3 loop: CASSYTGRQSTDTQYF. Written as DNA, the CDR3 is TGTGCCAGCAGTTACACAGGGCGACAAAGCACAGATACGCAGTATTTT.

This clonotype was observed at least ten times. In DNA, the CDR3 is TGCAGCGTTGAGGGGGGGTTTGAGACCCAGTACTTC. Translating gives CSVEGGFETQYF. The chain recombines TRBV29-1 with TRBJ2-5, with 7 bases lining up with TRBD2. Germline lookup yields CDR1 SQVTM and CDR2 ANQGSEA. The V gene end was trimmed by 3 bases and the J gene end by 5 bases; junction bases not matched to a gene: 3. CDR3 size: 12 residues.

The chain employs TRBV28 and TRBJ2-7; 7 bases are shared with TRBD1. Germline V CDR1 and CDR2: MDHEN, SYDVKM. V lost 10 bases and J lost 5; bases outside the gene matches: 17. The length of the CDR3 is 15 residues. The CDR3: CATSTGSLTSDEQYF. CDR3 DNA: TGTGCCACCTCGACAGGGAGCCTTACCAGCGACGAGCAGTACTTC. Supplemented by reference TRBV28 and TRBJ2-7, the full variable domain reads DVKVTQSSRYLVKRTGEKVFLECVQDMDHENMFWYRQDPGLGLRLIYFSYDVKMKEKGDIPEGYSVSREKKERFSLILESASTNQTSMYLCATSTGSLTSDEQYFGPGTRLTVT.

The chain employs TRBV20-1 and TRBJ2-3; TRBD2 is a possible D gene (5 bases). Germline V lookup: CDR1 DFQATT, CDR2 SNEGSKA (reference sequence). The CDR3 runs to 13 residues. Between the trimmed V and J ends, which lost 1 base and 5 bases, there was a span of 10 bases. CDR3 bases: TGCAGTGCTAGAGGGACTCTACGAGATACGCAGTATTTT. Amino acids: CSARGTLRDTQYF.

This rearrangement joins TRBV5-1 to TRBJ2-7; 7 bases are a match to TRBD2. CDR1 SGHRS and CDR2 YFSETQ come from the germline V gene. Trimming took 0 bases from V and 5 from J; bases not matched to a gene: 11. This CDR3 contains 16 residues. The CDR3 spells CASSLGVFASGDEQYF. Here the CDR3 DNA reads TGCGCCAGCAGCTTGGGGGTATTTGCTAGCGGCGACGAGCAGTACTTC. The entire variable domain, with the rest obtained from reference TRBV5-1 and TRBJ2-7, is as follows: KAGVTQTPRYLIKTRGQQVTLSCSPISGHRSVSWYQQTPGQGLQFLFEYFSETQRNKGNFPGRFSGRQFSNSRSEMNVSTLELGDSALYLCASSLGVFASGDEQYFGPGTRLTVT.

Regarding this clonotype: A much larger clone differs by one base, so this may be a read error. This rearrangement joins TRBV5-1 to TRBJ2-2; tentative D call: TRBD2 (6 bases). Germline CDR1 SGHRS, CDR2 YFSETQ. CDR3 size: 13 residues. The CDR3 nucleotides read TGCGCCAGCAGCTTGGCCAAGGCCGGGGAGGTGTTTTTT. It is translated as CASSLAKAGEVFF.

This clonotype was detected a few times. The rearrangement links TRBV28 to TRBJ2-7, with 8 bases lining up with TRBD1. With V trimmed by 3 bases and J by 2 bases, 6 bases remained unmatched. Per the germline V gene, CDR1 is MDHEN and CDR2 is SYDVKM. This CDR3 is 15 amino acids long. The CDR3 loop reads CASSFYRGATYEQYF. The CDR3, as DNA: TGTGCCAGCAGTTTCTACAGGGGGGCTACCTACGAGCAGTACTTC.

The rearrangement uses TRBV29-1 and TRBJ1-2; D ambiguous. CDR3 length: 13 amino acids. V was clipped by 4 bases and J by 4 bases, with 13 bases between them. Germline assignment: CDR1 SQVTM and CDR2 ANQGSEA. The CDR3 DNA is TGCAGCGTTGTAGGAGGGCCTAGCTATGGCTACACCTTC. Translated: CSVVGGPSYGYTF. The complete variable domain, with remaining parts taken from reference TRBV29-1 and TRBJ1-2, reads SAVISQKPSRDICQRGTSLTIQCQVDSQVTMMFWYRQQPGQSLTLIATANQGSEATYESGFVIDKFPISRPNLTFSTLTVSNMSPEDSSIYLCSVVGGPSYGYTFGSGTRLTVV.

This clonotype was recorded a few times. J is TRBJ2-7 and V is TRBV5-1, with D possibly being TRBD1 (5 bases). There are 15 residues in the CDR3. Germline CDR1 reads SGHRS; CDR2 reads YFSETQ. The V and J ends lost 4 bases and 2 bases respectively, with 16 bases between them. In nucleotides, the CDR3 is TGCGCCAGCAGCCTCGACAGCCTTCGAGCCTACGAGCAGTACTTC. This codes for CASSLDSLRAYEQYF. The full variable domain, rest sourced from reference TRBV5-1 and TRBJ2-7, is KAGVTQTPRYLIKTRGQQVTLSCSPISGHRSVSWYQQTPGQGLQFLFEYFSETQRNKGNFPGRFSGRQFSNSRSEMNVSTLELGDSALYLCASSLDSLRAYEQYFGPGTRLTVT.

The CDR3 loop is CGSGRVRETQYF. CDR3 bases: TGTGGTAGCGGGAGGGTAAGGGAGACCCAGTACTTC. The chain combines TRBV5-5 with TRBJ2-5; the match to TRBD2 covers 11 bases. The germline V gene encodes CDR1 SGHKS and CDR2 YYEKEE (reference sequence). The CDR3 totals 12 residues.

In its sample, this clonotype was seen a few times. The chain joins TRBV5-6 to TRBJ1-1, with D possibly TRBD1 on 5 matching bases. The CDR3 extends over 14 amino acids. The germline gives CDR1 SGHDT, CDR2 YYEEEE. V lost 1 base and J lost 3, with 10 bases in between. The CDR3 bases are TGTGCCAGCAGCTTGACAGGTGGGGACACTGAAGCTTTCTTT. It encodes CASSLTGGDTEAFF.

In this sample, this clonotype turned up many times. The rearrangement links TRBV29-1 to TRBJ1-1; D unresolved. The germline gives CDR1 SQVTM, CDR2 ANQGSEA. With 7 bases removed from V and 3 bases from J, the gap between germline ends came to 18 bases. The CDR3 has 14 amino acids. CDR3 in amino acids: CSGVSQLWDTEAFF. The CDR3 nucleotides read TGCAGCGGGGTCTCCCAGTTATGGGACACTGAAGCTTTCTTT.

This sequence joins TRBV20-1 and TRBJ2-1; a possible D gene is TRBD2 (5 bases). With 4 bases removed from V and 3 bases from J, the gap between germline ends came to 10 bases. Per germline, CDR1 DFQATT and CDR2 SNEGSKA (reference sequence). The CDR3 contains 13 residues. The CDR3 region has the DNA TGCAGTGCTAACCCCGGAGGCTACAATGAGCAGTTCTTC. Its translation: CSANPGGYNEQFF.

This clonotype showed up just a few times. The rearrangement links TRBV5-1 to TRBJ2-2; 8 bases are shared with TRBD2. The CDR3 has 16 amino acids. With V trimmed by 0 bases and J by 3 bases, 4 bases remained unmatched. Germline lookup yields CDR1 SGHRS and CDR2 YFSETQ. The DNA for the CDR3 is TGCGCCAGCAGCTTGGGAGCGGGGGCGCACACCGGGGAGCTGTTTTTT. Amino acids: CASSLGAGAHTGELFF.

This rearrangement joins TRBV28 to TRBJ1-6, with a possible D match to TRBD1 (5 bases). V lost 7 bases and J lost 7, with 11 bases in between. Germline loops: CDR1 MDHEN, CDR2 SYDVKM. This CDR3 is 13 amino acids long. CDR3 bases: TGTGCCAGCAAGGACACACGGAATTCACCCCTCCACTTT. Its translation is CASKDTRNSPLHF.

A few counts support this clonotype. V is TRBV20-1 and J is TRBJ1-1, with D unresolved. The V end was cut by 2 bases, the J end by 0 bases, with 13 bases between. The CDR3 runs 15 residues. Germline V lookup: CDR1 DFQATT, CDR2 SNEGSKA (reference sequence). The chain's CDR3 is CSARTRGGMNTEAFF. The CDR3 nucleotides are TGCAGTGCTAGAACCCGCGGAGGGATGAACACTGAAGCTTTCTTT.

This clonotype has a handful of counts. This sequence joins TRBV6-1 and TRBJ2-7, with 8 bases that match TRBD2. This CDR3 comprises 17 residues. Germline assignment: CDR1 MNHNS and CDR2 SASEGT. Trimming at V came to 6 bases and at J to 2 bases, leaving 15 bases not matched to a gene. CDR3 in DNA: TGTGCCAGCAGAAATACGGCCCGACTAGCGAAAGCCTACGAGCAGTACTTC. Protein product: CASRNTARLAKAYEQYF.

This clonotype was observed a few times. This chain uses TRBV12-3 or TRBV12-4 with TRBJ1-4; weak D call: TRBD1 (6 bases). The V gene lost 6 bases and the J gene lost 4 bases, with 21 bases spanning the gap. The CDR3 is 17 amino acids. CDR3 residues: CASSLSQGRGFNEKLFF. The CDR3 DNA reads as TGTGCCAGCAGCCTAAGTCAGGGCAGGGGTTTTAATGAAAAACTGTTTTTT.